This T cell receptor (beta chain) originates from a study of shared clonotypes between healthy human individuals. The CDR3 length is 12 residues. Germline values: CDR1 SGHNT, CDR2 YYREEE (reference sequence). The ends were cut back, 0 bases at V and 6 bases at J, with 6 bases in the middle. Clones were sequenced by immunoSEQ multiplex PCR, and TCRdb holds only the in-frame ones, with some missing. The data contain over a million clones, more than 75% of them singletons. On this clone itself: The target antigen is unknown. Given a much more abundant clone one base away, this may be a read error.

Whole-study results and caveats: Among donors, the sharing of clonotypes was expected to be influenced by sequencing depth. Shared clonotypes across all four donors exceeded non-shared ones in generation probability. Around 5.4% of naive CD4 clonotypes were common to four donors.

Negatively enriched CD4+ T cells were divided by CD45RA into naive and memory. The origin of this receptor is a young man in good health. Some clones in this sample may be carry-over from other donors' samples. The sequenced sample consisted of memory CD4+ T cells from PBMCs. Subset reported: CD45RA-negative fraction. The chain has TRBV5-4 and TRBJ2-5; no definite D call. CDR3 residues: CASSLGGQTQYF. Written as DNA, the CDR3 is TGTGCCAGCAGCTTGGGCGGTCAGACCCAGTACTTC.